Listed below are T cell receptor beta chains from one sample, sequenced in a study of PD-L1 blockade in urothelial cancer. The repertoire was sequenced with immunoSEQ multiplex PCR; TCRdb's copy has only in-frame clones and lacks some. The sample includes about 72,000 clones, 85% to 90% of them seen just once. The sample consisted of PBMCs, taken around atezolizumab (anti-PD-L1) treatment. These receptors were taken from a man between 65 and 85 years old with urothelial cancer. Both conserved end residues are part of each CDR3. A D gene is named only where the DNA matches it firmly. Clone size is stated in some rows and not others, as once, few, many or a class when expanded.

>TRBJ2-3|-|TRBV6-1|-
CASSERDKESSRDTQYF
TGTGCCAGCAGTGAACGGGACAAAGAGTCCAGCAGGGATACGCAGTATTTT
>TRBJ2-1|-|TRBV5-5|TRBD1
CASSSPDRPNYNEQFF
TGTGCCAGCAGCTCACCGGACAGGCCAAACTACAATGAGCAGTTCTTC
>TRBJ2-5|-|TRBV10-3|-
CATSVGETQYF
TGTGCCACGTCGGTCGGGGAGACCCAGTACTTC
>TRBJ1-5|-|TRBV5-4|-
CASSLARLRNQPQHF
TGTGCCAGCAGCCTGGCGAGGTTGCGCAATCAGCCCCAGCATTTT
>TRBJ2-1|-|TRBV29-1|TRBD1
CSVRGQGDLFF
TGCAGCGTTCGGGGACAGGGGGATCTGTTCTTC
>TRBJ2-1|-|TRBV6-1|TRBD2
CASMPPGRYNEQFF
TGTGCCAGCATGCCGCCCGGGAGGTACAATGAGCAGTTCTTC
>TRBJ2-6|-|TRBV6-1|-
CASRYSGANVLTF
TGTGCCAGCAGGTACTCTGGGGCCAACGTCCTGACTTTC
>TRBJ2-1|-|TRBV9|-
CASSVGGASYNEQFF
TGTGCCAGCAGCGTAGGTGGAGCCTCCTACAATGAGCAGTTCTTC
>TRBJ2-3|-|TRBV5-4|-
CASSPPDLTDTQYF
TGTGCCAGCAGCCCCCCGGACTTGACAGATACGCAGTATTTT
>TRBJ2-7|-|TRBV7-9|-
CASGHFRSYEQYF
TGTGCCAGCGGCCATTTCCGCTCCTACGAGCAGTACTTC
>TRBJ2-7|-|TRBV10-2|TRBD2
CASRPGRISYEQYF
TGCGCCAGCAGACCCGGGAGGATCTCCTACGAGCAGTACTTC
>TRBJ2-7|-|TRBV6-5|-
CASSYPGTYEQYF
TGTGCCAGCAGTTACCCCGGGACCTACGAGCAGTACTTC
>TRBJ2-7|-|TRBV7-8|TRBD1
CASSRGTVYEQYF
TGTGCCAGCAGCCGAGGGACAGTTTACGAGCAGTACTTC
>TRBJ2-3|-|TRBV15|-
CATTGTPSTDTQYF
TGTGCCACCACTGGGACTCCTAGCACAGATACGCAGTATTTT
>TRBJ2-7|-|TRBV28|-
CATRTRDYEQYF
TGTGCCACCCGGACAAGAGACTACGAGCAGTACTTC
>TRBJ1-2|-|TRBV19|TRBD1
CASRFQGAGGYTF
TGTGCCAGTAGGTTTCAGGGGGCAGGCGGCTACACCTTC
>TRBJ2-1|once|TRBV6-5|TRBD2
CASSYRAAGTYNEQFF
TGTGCCAGCAGTTATCGGGCAGCGGGGACCTACAATGAGCAGTTCTTC
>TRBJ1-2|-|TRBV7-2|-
CASSLLPRARQARGYTF
TGTGCCAGCAGCTTACTTCCTAGAGCTAGACAGGCGCGGGGCTACACCTTC
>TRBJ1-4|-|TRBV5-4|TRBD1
CASSTGQGANEKLFF
TGTGCCAGCAGCACCGGACAGGGGGCCAATGAAAAACTGTTTTTT
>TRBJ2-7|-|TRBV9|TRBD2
CASSSTSGGYEQYF
TGTGCCAGCAGCTCCACTAGCGGGGGCTACGAGCAGTACTTC
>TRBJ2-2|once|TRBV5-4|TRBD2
CASSILAGGVNGELFF
TGTGCCAGCAGCATACTAGCGGGAGGGGTTAACGGGGAGCTGTTTTTT
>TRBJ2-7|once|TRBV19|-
CASSPTGLGYEQYF
TGTGCCAGTTCTCCGACAGGTCTCGGCTACGAGCAGTACTTC
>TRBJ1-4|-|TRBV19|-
CASSLLRGFNEKLFF
TGTGCCAGTAGCCTTCTACGGGGGTTTAATGAAAAACTGTTTTTT
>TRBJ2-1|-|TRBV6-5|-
CASSLVRSSYNEQFF
TGTGCCAGCAGCTTAGTCCGGAGCTCCTACAATGAGCAGTTCTTC
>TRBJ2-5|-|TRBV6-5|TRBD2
CASSYLGREGETQYF
TGTGCCAGCAGTTACCTCGGGAGGGAGGGGGAGACCCAGTACTTC
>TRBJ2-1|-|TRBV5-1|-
CASSLDVGNEQFF
TGCGCCAGCAGCTTGGATGTCGGCAATGAGCAGTTCTTC
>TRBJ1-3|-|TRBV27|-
CASMRGGVAGNTIYF
TGTGCCAGCATGAGGGGAGGGGTGGCCGGAAACACCATATATTTT
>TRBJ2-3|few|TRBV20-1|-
CSEGHTDTQYF
TGCAGTGAAGGACACACAGATACGCAGTATTTT
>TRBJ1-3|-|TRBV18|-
CASSPDLSGNTIYF
TGTGCCAGCTCACCTGACTTGAGTGGAAACACCATATATTTT
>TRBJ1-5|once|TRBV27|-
CASSFEGGQPQHF
TGTGCCAGCAGTTTCGAGGGGGGGCAGCCCCAGCATTTT
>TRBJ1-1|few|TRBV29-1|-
CSVVQKEAFF
TGCAGCGTTGTGCAGAAAGAAGCTTTCTTT
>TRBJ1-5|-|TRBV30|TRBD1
CAWRQGVSNQPQHF
TGTGCCTGGAGACAGGGGGTGAGCAATCAGCCCCAGCATTTT
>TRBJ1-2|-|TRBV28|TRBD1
CASSYRTGIYGYTF
TGTGCCAGCAGTTATCGGACAGGGATCTATGGCTACACCTTC
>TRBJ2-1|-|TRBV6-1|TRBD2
CASSPSGPPSRQFF
TGTGCCAGCAGTCCTAGCGGACCCCCGAGTAGGCAGTTCTTC
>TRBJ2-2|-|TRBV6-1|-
CASPGDRNTGELFF
TGTGCCAGTCCGGGTGATCGTAACACCGGGGAGCTGTTTTTT
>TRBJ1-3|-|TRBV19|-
CASSIQGGTGNTIYF
TGTGCCAGTAGTATTCAGGGAGGAACTGGAAACACCATATATTTT
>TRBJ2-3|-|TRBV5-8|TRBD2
CASSWIASGRTRTDTQYF
TGTGCCAGCAGCTGGATCGCGAGCGGGAGGACCCGCACAGATACGCAGTATTTT
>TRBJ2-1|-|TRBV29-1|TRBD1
CSVEGQGRNNNEQFF
TGCAGCGTTGAAGGACAGGGGCGAAACAACAATGAGCAGTTCTTC
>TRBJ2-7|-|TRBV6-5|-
CASSYFGTFGAYEQYF
TGTGCCAGCAGTTACTTCGGGACTTTCGGCGCCTACGAGCAGTACTTC
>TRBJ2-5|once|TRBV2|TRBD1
CARGDRGRETQYF
TGTGCCAGGGGGGACAGGGGGCGGGAGACCCAGTACTTC
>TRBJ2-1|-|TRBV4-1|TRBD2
CASSQDNSGRAYEQFF
TGCGCCAGCAGCCAAGATAATAGCGGGAGGGCCTATGAGCAGTTCTTC
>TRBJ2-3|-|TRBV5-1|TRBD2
CASSSWEGNTQYF
TGCGCCAGCAGCTCGTGGGAGGGGAATACGCAGTATTTT
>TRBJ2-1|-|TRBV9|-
CASSARQGGDEQFF
TGTGCCAGCAGCGCCCGACAGGGCGGGGATGAGCAGTTCTTC
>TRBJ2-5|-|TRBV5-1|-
CASSLSAHQETQYF
TGCGCCAGCAGCTTGTCAGCGCACCAAGAGACCCAGTACTTC
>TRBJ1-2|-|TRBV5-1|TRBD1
CASSLAEAGGIGYTF
TGCGCCAGCAGCTTGGCCGAGGCAGGGGGCATAGGCTACACCTTC
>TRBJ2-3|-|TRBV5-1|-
CASSQQDTQYF
TGCGCCAGCAGCCAACAAGATACGCAGTATTTT
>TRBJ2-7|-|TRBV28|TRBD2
CASLWGGRPSEQYF
TGTGCCAGCCTGTGGGGGGGGAGGCCAAGCGAGCAGTACTTC
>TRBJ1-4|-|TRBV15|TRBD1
CATSRSRDRVRF
TGTGCCACCAGCAGATCCCGGGACAGGGTTAGATTT
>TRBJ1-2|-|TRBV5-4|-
CASSFPGANYGYTF
TGTGCCAGCAGCTTCCCGGGAGCTAACTATGGCTACACCTTC
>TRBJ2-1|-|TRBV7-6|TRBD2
CASTPGGGRDEQFF
TGTGCCAGCACGCCGGGGGGCGGGAGGGATGAGCAGTTCTTC
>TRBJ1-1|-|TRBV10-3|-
CAIRDSIMNTEAFF
TGTGCCATCAGGGACAGTATTATGAACACTGAAGCTTTCTTT
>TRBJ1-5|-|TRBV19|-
CASSIDRGKNQPQHF
TGTGCCAGTAGTATAGATCGGGGAAAAAATCAGCCCCAGCATTTT
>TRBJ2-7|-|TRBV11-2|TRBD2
CASSLGGSLLYEQYF
TGTGCCAGCAGCTTAGGCGGGAGCCTTCTGTACGAGCAGTACTTC
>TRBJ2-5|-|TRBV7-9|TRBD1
CASSLGTGEETQYF
TGTGCCAGCAGCTTAGGGACAGGGGAAGAGACCCAGTACTTC
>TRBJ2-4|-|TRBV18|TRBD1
CASSAGQGSIQYF
TGTGCCAGCTCAGCAGGACAGGGGAGCATTCAGTACTTC
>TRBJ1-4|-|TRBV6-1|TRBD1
CASSENRGYEKLFF
TGTGCCAGCAGTGAAAACAGGGGGTACGAAAAACTGTTTTTT
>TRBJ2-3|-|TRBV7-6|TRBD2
CASSGTSGRAYGTDTQYF
TGTGCCAGCAGCGGAACTAGCGGGAGGGCCTATGGCACAGATACGCAGTATTTT